The clone carrying this T cell receptor (beta chain) was observed at least ten times. Antigen unknown. V lost 5 bases, J lost 12 bases, and 11 bases lay in between. CDR1 and CDR2 (germline): SEHNR, FQNEAQ (reference sequence). The CDR3 runs to 12 residues. The data originate from a study of T cells in Graves' hyperthyroidism and ophthalmopathy. Study at large: Pretreatment peripheral blood was obtained at initial diagnosis.

Researchers amplified the TCR beta CDR3 regions from RNA transcripts. RT-PCR in the first round (using the HTBI primer set) targeted the TCR CDR3. Using its own MiXCR run on the multiplex PCR reads, TCRdb lists one record per CDR3 protein. Of roughly 330,000 distinct CDR3 sequences in the sample, roughly 15% were seen once. Study outcomes and limitations: Blood samples included most of the expanded thyroid clonotypes exceeding 0.001. A model of 13 V-J features distinguished ophthalmopathy from stable hyperthyroidism.

Sequenced material: blood. The chain carries TRBV7-9 and TRBJ1-6; a possible D gene is TRBD1 (6 bases). This TCR derives from a man aged 25-45 years with Graves' hyperthyroidism. The CDR3 bases are TGTGCCAGCAGCAGGGACAACGGACCCCTCCACTTT. It encodes CASSRDNGPLHF.